Shown below are 24 T cell receptor beta chains from a single sample sequenced in a study of identical twins (dated by TCRdb to 2016 to 2017). The library was generated by 5' RACE. Sequencing relied on an Illumina HiSeq 2000. TCRdb took the public reads, trimmed them with fastp at Q25, ran MiXCR for clone calling and kept in-frame beta chains. Records with the same CDR3 protein are collapsed into one entry carrying the most frequent genes and DNA. This sample is represented by 230,000 or so distinct CDR3 sequences; approximately 8.6% of them were singletons. The ten largest make up about 3% of the sample. In addition, the sample was reused for a study of yellow fever vaccine responses in identical twins.

Sequencing was done on a sample of CD8+ T cells sorted from blood. Source of these receptors: a woman under 30 in good health.

The V gene is TRBV27, the J gene TRBJ2-7, with D perhaps TRBD2 (6 bases). The V gene's germline CDR1 is MNHEY and CDR2 SMNVEV (reference sequence). The V and J ends lost 5 bases and 5 bases respectively, with 19 bases between them. This CDR3 has 15 amino acids. The CDR3, as DNA: TGTGCCAGCAGTCTCCGGGACGGAGGCGGGGACGAGCAGTACTTC. It specifies CASSLRDGGGDEQYF.

This clonotype appeared many times. The rearrangement joins TRBV3-1 to TRBJ2-2; D is unclear. This CDR3 is 15 amino acids long. V shed 1 base and J shed 2 bases, with 8 bases lying between them. CDR1 is LGHDT, CDR2 YNNKEL, per germline (reference sequence). Written as DNA, the CDR3 is TGTGCCAGCAGCCAAGGGTGGCATAACACCGGGGAGCTGTTTTTT. Amino acids: CASSQGWHNTGELFF.

This clonotype was seen at least ten times. The genes are TRBV7-3 and TRBJ2-1, with D maybe TRBD1 (5 bases). The CDR3 is 12 residues long. Germline V lookup: CDR1 SGHTA, CDR2 FQGTGA. The V and J ends lost 0 bases and 9 bases respectively, with 6 bases between them. The CDR3 coding sequence is TGTGCCAGCAGCTTAACCGACAGTGAGCAGTTCTTC. It specifies CASSLTDSEQFF.

This chain connects TRBV7-9 to TRBJ1-1; 7 bases are shared with TRBD1. Germline V gene data show CDR1 as SEHNR and CDR2 as FQNEAQ (reference sequence). Trimming at V came to 5 bases and at J to 1 base, leaving 4 bases not matched to a gene. The CDR3 contains 14 residues. CDR3 DNA: TGTGCCAGCAGCCAGGGACAGACGAACACTGAAGCTTTCTTT. Translation: CASSQGQTNTEAFF.

This clonotype was observed a handful of times. V usage is TRBV11-2 and J usage is TRBJ2-5, with D possibly TRBD1 on 6 matching bases. Deletions cut 5 bases from V and 0 bases from J, with 13 bases between. Germline values: CDR1 SGHAT, CDR2 FQNNGV. The CDR3 has 15 residues. CDR3 sequence: CASSQGYSYQETQYF. CDR3 bases: TGTGCCAGCAGCCAGGGGTATAGTTACCAAGAGACCCAGTACTTC.

A few counts support this clonotype. This sequence joins TRBV12-3 or TRBV12-4 and TRBJ2-2, with D maybe TRBD2 (6 bases). V was clipped by 2 bases and J by 0 bases, with 10 bases between them. The CDR3 spans 16 residues. In DNA, the CDR3 is TGTGCCAGCAGTTTACCGGGGGTGGCGAACACCGGGGAGCTGTTTTTT. Translated: CASSLPGVANTGELFF.

The genes are TRBV19 and TRBJ2-7; the match to TRBD1 covers 10 bases. J lost 0 bases, V lost 4 bases, and 6 bases had no gene match. Germline V gene lookup returns CDR1 LNHDA and CDR2 SQIVND (reference sequence). The CDR3 runs 16 residues. CDR3 bases: TGTGCCAGTAGTACTGGACAGGGGGAAAGCTCCTACGAGCAGTACTTC. As protein: CASSTGQGESSYEQYF.

This clonotype has a handful of counts. V is TRBV28 and J is TRBJ2-7, with D perhaps TRBD1 (5 bases). Trimming removed 2 bases at V and 2 bases at J, with 13 bases between. Per the germline V gene, CDR1 is MDHEN and CDR2 is SYDVKM. The CDR3 sequence is 15 residues long. CDR3 region: CASSLPRTSPYEQYF. The CDR3 DNA sequence: TGTGCCAGCAGTTTACCTCGGACAAGCCCCTACGAGCAGTACTTC. Variable domain in full (rest from reference TRBV28 and TRBJ2-7): DVKVTQSSRYLVKRTGEKVFLECVQDMDHENMFWYRQDPGLGLRLIYFSYDVKMKEKGDIPEGYSVSREKKERFSLILESASTNQTSMYLCASSLPRTSPYEQYFGPGTRLTVT.

The chain employs TRBV11-2 and TRBJ1-1; 9 nucleotides match TRBD1. J was trimmed by 4 bases and V by 4 bases; bases with no gene match: 7. Germline V gene sequence: CDR1 SGHAT, CDR2 FQNNGV. This CDR3 is built from 15 residues. CDR3 sequence: CASSSPGTGSTEAFF. The CDR3 DNA is TGTGCCAGCAGCTCTCCCGGGACAGGGAGCACTGAAGCTTTCTTT.

This chain joins TRBV14 and TRBJ2-1; no reliable D call. CDR1 is SGHDN, CDR2 FVKESK, per germline. V lost 2 bases, J lost 0 bases, and 11 bases lay in between. The CDR3 consists of 16 residues. CDR3 nucleotide sequence: TGTGCCAGCAGCCAACCCCAGGTTAGCTCCTACAATGAGCAGTTCTTC. Amino acids: CASSQPQVSSYNEQFF.

This clonotype was seen many times. J is TRBJ1-2 and V is TRBV2; D is ambiguous. CDR1 and CDR2 from the germline V gene are SNHLY and FYNNEI. The CDR3 sequence is 11 residues long. V shed 6 bases and J shed 4 bases, with 6 bases lying between them. CDR3 protein: CASRGPYGYTF. The CDR3 bases are TGTGCCAGCAGAGGACCCTATGGCTACACCTTC.

There are a few counts of this clonotype. The CDR3 sequence is CSARDSHLRTSRQRYEQYF. CDR3 nucleotides: TGCAGTGCTAGAGACTCCCATTTGAGGACAAGTCGTCAGCGCTACGAGCAGTACTTC. The chain uses TRBV20-1 and TRBJ2-7; maybe TRBD1 (5 bases). Germline loops: CDR1 DFQATT, CDR2 SNEGSKA (reference sequence). The CDR3 sequence is 19 residues long. V was trimmed by 0 bases and J by 3 bases, leaving 27 bases between them.

This clonotype was recorded at least ten times. This chain connects TRBV20-1 to TRBJ2-5; perhaps TRBD2 as D (5 bases). The V gene's germline CDR1 is DFQATT and CDR2 SNEGSKA (reference sequence). With 0 bases removed from V and 3 bases from J, the gap between germline ends came to 14 bases. This CDR3 comprises 15 residues. The CDR3 region is CSARDKAPSKETQYF. In nucleotides, the CDR3 is TGCAGTGCTAGAGATAAGGCTCCTAGCAAAGAGACCCAGTACTTC.

The chain uses TRBV6-1 and TRBJ2-1; TRBD1 matches at 8 bases. With V trimmed by 5 bases and J by 8 bases, 8 bases remained unmatched. This CDR3 has 14 amino acids. CDR1 and CDR2 from the germline V gene are MNHNS and SASEGT. The CDR3 reads CASSPRQGFDEQFF. CDR3 nucleotide sequence: TGTGCCAGCAGTCCGAGACAGGGGTTCGATGAGCAGTTCTTC.

The chain has TRBV10-2 and TRBJ2-1, with TRBD2 as a possible D gene (7 bases). Germline CDR1 is WSHSY and CDR2 is SAAADI. The CDR3 consists of 15 residues. V was cut by 7 bases and J by 8 bases, with 21 bases left in between. The CDR3 sequence: CASTYGRGPSDEQFF. CDR3 sequence (DNA): TGCGCCAGCACGTACGGGCGGGGGCCCTCGGATGAGCAGTTCTTC.

V gene TRBV9 combines with J gene TRBJ2-7; TRBD2 is a possible D gene (7 bases). The V end was cut by 4 bases, the J end by 0 bases, with 14 bases between. Looked up from germline, CDR1 is SGDLS and CDR2 is YYNGEE. The CDR3 spans 15 residues. The DNA for the CDR3 is TGTGCCAGCAGCCCCACGGGGGGCGTCTCCTACGAGCAGTACTTC. Amino acids: CASSPTGGVSYEQYF.

There are many counts of this clonotype. The V gene is TRBV15, the J gene TRBJ2-1; TRBD2 matches 12 bases. CDR3 size: 17 residues. V shed 0 bases, J shed 7 bases, and the junction held 7 bases outside the gene matches. In germline, CDR1 is LNHNV, CDR2 YYDKDF (reference sequence). CDR3 residues: CATSRDEVLAGGNEQFF. CDR3 sequence (DNA): TGTGCCACCAGCAGAGATGAAGTACTAGCGGGAGGTAATGAGCAGTTCTTC.

This clonotype showed up many times. CDR3 nucleotide sequence: TGTGCCAGCAGTTTAAACGGTGCTCTAGCCAAAAACATTCAGTACTTC. Amino acids: CASSLNGALAKNIQYF. The chain employs TRBV27 and TRBJ2-4; D not resolved. In germline, CDR1 is MNHEY, CDR2 SMNVEV (reference sequence). Trimming cost V 2 bases and J 0 bases, with 11 bases left between them. This CDR3 is built from 16 residues.

This clonotype has only a few counts. The genes are TRBV20-1 and TRBJ2-7; D is unresolved. V lost 1 base to trimming and J lost 2 bases, with 15 bases between them. Germline CDR1 is DFQATT and CDR2 is SNEGSKA (reference sequence). The CDR3 is made up of 15 amino acids. This CDR3 reads CSARVLTRPPYEQYF. The CDR3 DNA follows: TGCAGTGCTAGAGTCTTGACCCGTCCCCCCTACGAGCAGTACTTC.

This clonotype appeared a few times. The chain couples TRBV28 to TRBJ2-5; 7 bases fit TRBD2. The trim removed 2 bases at V and 4 bases at J, leaving 4 bases unmatched. The CDR3 loop spans 14 amino acids. Looked up from germline, CDR1 is MDHEN and CDR2 is SYDVKM. This CDR3 reads CASSLPGGVETQYF. The CDR3 nucleotides are TGTGCCAGCAGTTTACCGGGGGGTGTAGAGACCCAGTACTTC.

The J gene is TRBJ2-7, the V gene TRBV28, with D perhaps matching TRBD1 (6 bases). Trimming cost V 5 bases and J 3 bases, with 11 bases left between them. Germline CDR1 reads MDHEN; CDR2 reads SYDVKM. This CDR3 has 13 amino acids. The CDR3 DNA reads TGTGCCAGCAGTGTAGGGGACAACTACGAGCAGTACTTC. This encodes CASSVGDNYEQYF.

The chain joins TRBV15 to TRBJ2-1, with 13 bases lining up with TRBD2. The CDR3 has 18 residues. The trim removed 5 bases at V and 7 bases at J, leaving 14 bases unmatched. The V gene's germline CDR1 is LNHNV and CDR2 YYDKDF (reference sequence). The chain's CDR3 is CATSETRWTSGSVNEQFF. In nucleotides, the CDR3 is TGTGCCACCAGCGAGACCCGCTGGACTAGCGGGAGCGTGAATGAGCAGTTCTTC.

This clonotype was observed a handful of times. The rearrangement joins TRBV11-2 to TRBJ2-2; the D is unclear. Trimming stripped 0 bases from V and 4 bases from J, with 15 bases between. Germline values: CDR1 SGHAT, CDR2 FQNNGV. The CDR3 sequence is 17 residues long. The CDR3 is CASSLDPPIGSTGELFF. The CDR3, as DNA: TGTGCCAGCAGCTTAGACCCCCCGATTGGGTCCACCGGGGAGCTGTTTTTT.

This clonotype was counted ten times or more. The CDR3 nucleotides are TGTGCCAGCAGCTTGATTCTAGCGGGAGGGCCAGATACGCAGTATTTT. This translates into CASSLILAGGPDTQYF. The chain is built from TRBV5-5 and TRBJ2-3; TRBD2 matches 12 bases. The CDR3 is 16 residues long. Germline V gene sequence: CDR1 SGHKS, CDR2 YYEKEE (reference sequence). The trim removed 1 base at V and 4 bases at J, leaving 4 bases unmatched. The variable domain in full, completed from reference TRBV5-5 and TRBJ2-3, reads DAGVTQSPTHLIKTRGQQVTLRCSPISGHKSVSWYQQVLGQGPQFIFQYYEKEERGRGNFPDRFSARQFPNYSSELNVNALLLGDSALYLCASSLILAGGPDTQYFGPGTRLTVL.